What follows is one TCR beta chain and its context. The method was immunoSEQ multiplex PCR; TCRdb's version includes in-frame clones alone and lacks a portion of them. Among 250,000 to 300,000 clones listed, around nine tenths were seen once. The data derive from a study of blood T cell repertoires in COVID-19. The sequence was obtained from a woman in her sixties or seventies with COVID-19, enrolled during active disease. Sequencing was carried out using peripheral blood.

The CDR3 DNA reads as TGTGCCAGCAGCCCAGGGGGGCCCCAGCATTTT. This translates into CASSPGGPQHF. This chain joins TRBV2 and TRBJ1-5, with 7 bases aligning to TRBD1. The CDR3 extends over 11 amino acids. V trimming: 6 bases; J trimming: 9 bases; junction bases outside the gene matches: 2. Per the germline V gene, CDR1 is SNHLY and CDR2 is FYNNEI. The variable domain in full, with the rest retrieved from reference TRBV2 and TRBJ1-5, is EPEVTQTPSHQVTQMGQEVILRCVPISNHLYFYWYRQILGQKVEFLVSFYNNEISEKSEIFDDQFSVERPDGSNFTLKIRSTKLEDSAMYFCASSPGGPQHFGDGTRLSIL.